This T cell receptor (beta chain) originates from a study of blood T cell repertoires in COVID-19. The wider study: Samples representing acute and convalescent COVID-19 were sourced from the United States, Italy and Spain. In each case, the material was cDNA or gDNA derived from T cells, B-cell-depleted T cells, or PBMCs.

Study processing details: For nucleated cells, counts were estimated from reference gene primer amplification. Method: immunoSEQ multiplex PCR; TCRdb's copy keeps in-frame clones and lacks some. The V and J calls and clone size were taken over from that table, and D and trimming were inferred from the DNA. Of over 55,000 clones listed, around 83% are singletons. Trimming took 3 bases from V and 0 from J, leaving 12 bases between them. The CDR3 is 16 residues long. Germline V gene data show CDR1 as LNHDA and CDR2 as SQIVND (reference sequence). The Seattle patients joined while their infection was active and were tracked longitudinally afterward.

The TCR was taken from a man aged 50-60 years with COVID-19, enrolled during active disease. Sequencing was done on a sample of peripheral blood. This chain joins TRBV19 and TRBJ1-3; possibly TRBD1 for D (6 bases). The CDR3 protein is CASSITGRFSGNTIYF. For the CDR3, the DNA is TGTGCCAGTAGTATCACAGGGAGATTCTCTGGAAACACCATATATTTT. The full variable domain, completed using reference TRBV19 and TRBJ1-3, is DGGITQSPKYLFRKEGQNVTLSCEQNLNHDAMYWYRQDPGQGLRLIYYSQIVNDFQKGDIAEGYSVSREKKESFPLTVTSAQKNPTAFYLCASSITGRFSGNTIYFGEGSWLTVV.